The rows below give T cell receptor beta chains drawn from one sample of a study of shared clonotypes between healthy human individuals. Measured with immunoSEQ multiplex PCR; TCRdb has only the in-frame clones, and not every one. The table has under 750,000 clones, 72% seen once. Sequencing used memory CD4+ T cells sorted from blood. The source of these receptors is a woman in her twenties or thirties in good health. Both conserved end residues are part of each CDR3. A D gene is named only where the DNA matches it firmly. Clone size is shown for a subset of rows, as once, few, many or a class of expanded clone.

NA	TRBD2	TRBV5-1	TRBJ2-3	CASSSGLAGVTDTQYF	TGCGCCAGCAGCTCGGGACTAGCGGGAGTAACAGATACGCAGTATTTT
few	TRBD2	TRBV5-4	TRBJ2-1	CASSFPGAGGYNEQFF	TGTGCCAGCAGCTTCCCGGGGGCGGGAGGGTACAATGAGCAGTTCTTC
once	NA	TRBV6-6	TRBJ1-3	CASRDSYSGNTIYF	TGTGCCAGCCGAGACTCCTACTCTGGAAACACCATATATTTT
NA	NA	TRBV2	TRBJ2-1	CASSEISLEQFF	TGTGCCAGCAGTGAAATCAGTCTTGAGCAGTTCTTC
once	NA	TRBV5-1	TRBJ2-1	CASCRAASSYNEQFF	TGCGCCAGCTGCCGGGCGGCAAGCTCCTACAATGAGCAGTTCTTC
few	NA	TRBV14	TRBJ2-3	CASSQEFLSTDTQYF	TGTGCCAGCAGCCAAGAATTTCTGTCCACAGATACGCAGTATTTT
NA	NA	TRBV5-4	TRBJ2-7	CASSLAGVGEQYF	TGTGCCAGCAGCTTGGCAGGGGTAGGGGAGCAGTACTTC
NA	TRBD2	TRBV19	TRBJ2-2	CASSPRGGPNTGELFF	TGTGCCAGTAGTCCACGGGGGGGTCCCAACACCGGGGAGCTGTTTTTT
NA	NA	TRBV2	TRBJ2-7	CASTPLGGGVSYEQYF	TGTGCCAGCACTCCGCTCGGGGGTGGCGTCTCCTACGAGCAGTACTTC
NA	TRBD1	TRBV5-1	TRBJ1-1	CASSLDTMGQGGTNTEAFF	TGCGCCAGCAGCTTGGATACGATGGGACAGGGCGGTACGAACACTGAAGCTTTCTTT
NA	NA	TRBV5-1	TRBJ1-1	CASRVAGVNTEAFF	TGCGCCAGCAGAGTCGCCGGGGTTAACACTGAAGCTTTCTTT
once	NA	TRBV6-1	TRBJ2-1	CASSEFRTSGEQFF	TGTGCCAGCAGTGAATTTAGGACCTCCGGGGAGCAGTTCTTC
NA	NA	TRBV18	TRBJ1-3	CASSPTDSGNTIYF	TGTGCCAGCTCACCCACAGACTCTGGAAACACCATATATTTT
NA	TRBD2	TRBV9	TRBJ2-1	CASSVGLAGGRRFNEQFF	TGTGCCAGCAGCGTAGGACTAGCGGGAGGTCGACGGTTTAATGAGCAGTTCTTC
once	NA	TRBV2	TRBJ2-3	CASSVFSSTDTQYF	TGTGCCAGCAGTGTTTTTAGCAGCACAGATACGCAGTATTTT
NA	NA	TRBV27	TRBJ1-2	CAIPTRDTSYYGYTF	TGTGCCATTCCCACCCGGGACACCTCATACTATGGCTACACCTTC
NA	TRBD2	TRBV11-2	TRBJ2-5	CASSPGLAANYQETQYF	TGTGCCAGCAGCCCGGGACTAGCGGCAAATTACCAAGAGACCCAGTACTTC
many	TRBD1	TRBV5-1	TRBJ1-4	CASHPGTGGQKLFF	TGCGCCAGCCACCCCGGGACAGGGGGACAAAAACTGTTTTTT
NA	NA	TRBV7-9	TRBJ2-2	CASSFLRVAGELFF	TGTGCCAGCAGCTTTCTTCGCGTCGCCGGGGAGCTGTTTTTT
NA	NA	TRBV7-9	TRBJ2-3	CASSADGTSTDTQYF	TGTGCCAGCAGCGCGGACGGGACTAGCACAGATACGCAGTATTTT
NA	NA	TRBV2	TRBJ2-2	CASKQNTGELFF	TGTGCCAGCAAACAGAACACCGGGGAGCTGTTTTTT
once	NA	TRBV28	TRBJ1-3	CASSSTGSGNTIYF	TGTGCCAGCAGTTCGACAGGCTCTGGAAACACCATATATTTT
NA	TRBD1	TRBV5-1	TRBJ2-3	CASSLGQGRSTDTQYF	TGCGCCAGCAGCTTGGGACAGGGGCGAAGCACAGATACGCAGTATTTT
medium-sized	TRBD2	TRBV5-6	TRBJ2-7	CASSLRSSGSPRSYEQYF	TGTGCCAGCAGCTTACGATCTAGCGGGAGCCCACGCTCCTACGAGCAGTACTTC
NA	NA	TRBV21-1	TRBJ1-5	CASSKGQNYQPQHF	TGTGCCAGCAGCAAAGGGCAGAACTATCAGCCCCAGCATTTT
NA	NA	TRBV6-5	TRBJ2-3	CASRKLRTGTDTQYF	TGTGCCAGCAGGAAGTTGCGGACAGGCACAGATACGCAGTATTTT
NA	NA	TRBV7-2	TRBJ1-2	CASSLGTSVRLGYTF	TGTGCCAGCAGCTTAGGGACGTCAGTAAGGCTCGGCTACACCTTC
NA	NA	TRBV19	TRBJ1-2	CASSILGGSPIGNYGYTF	TGTGCCAGTAGTATACTCGGGGGCTCCCCGATCGGGAATTATGGCTACACCTTC
NA	NA	TRBV29-1	TRBJ2-5	CSGRGGQETQYF	TGCAGCGGGCGAGGGGGCCAAGAGACCCAGTACTTC
NA	TRBD2	TRBV5-1	TRBJ2-7	CASSLVGGSTYEQYF	TGCGCCAGCAGCTTGGTGGGCGGGAGTACGTACGAGCAGTACTTC
NA	NA	TRBV6-5	TRBJ2-1	CASSPRFPSYNEQFF	TGTGCCAGCAGTCCTAGATTCCCCTCCTACAATGAGCAGTTCTTC
NA	NA	TRBV29-1	TRBJ2-7	CSVEGGADEQYF	TGCAGCGTTGAAGGTGGGGCAGACGAGCAGTACTTC
NA	TRBD1	TRBV27	TRBJ2-5	CASSPIQFRDREYF	TGTGCCAGCAGTCCGATTCAGTTCCGGGACAGAGAGTACTTC
NA	NA	TRBV5-4	TRBJ1-2	CASSLVGDYTF	TGTGCCAGCAGCTTGGTAGGGGACTACACCTTC
NA	NA	TRBV9	TRBJ2-1	CASSVGNSHEQFF	TGTGCCAGCAGCGTAGGTAATAGCCATGAGCAGTTCTTC
NA	TRBD1	TRBV5-4	TRBJ2-2	CASSFPGQGPTGELFF	TGTGCCAGCAGTTTCCCGGGACAGGGTCCGACCGGGGAGCTGTTTTTT
few	TRBD1	TRBV6-1	TRBJ2-7	CASSAGTGGYEQYF	TGTGCCAGCAGCGCCGGGACAGGGGGCTACGAGCAGTACTTC
NA	NA	TRBV10-2	TRBJ1-5	CASSQGSNQPQHF	TGCGCCAGCAGCCAGGGGAGCAATCAGCCCCAGCATTTT
NA	TRBD1	TRBV28	TRBJ2-7	CASSLGQGGEYF	TGTGCCAGCAGTCTGGGACAGGGAGGGGAATACTTC
NA	NA	TRBV6-6	TRBJ1-2	CASTAPAEDGYTF	TGTGCCAGCACCGCCCCGGCAGAAGATGGCTACACCTTC
NA	NA	TRBV6-5	TRBJ2-3	CASSVRQFNTDTQYF	TGTGCCAGCAGTGTGAGGCAGTTCAACACAGATACGCAGTATTTT
NA	NA	TRBV7-3	TRBJ2-7	CASSSMDSYEQYF	TGTGCCAGCAGCTCAATGGACAGCTACGAGCAGTACTTC
once	NA	TRBV10-2	TRBJ2-3	CASGLPDTQYF	TGCGCCAGCGGCTTACCAGATACGCAGTATTTT
NA	NA	TRBV15	TRBJ2-2	CATSRETGRNTGELFF	TGTGCCACCAGCAGAGAGACAGGCAGAAACACCGGGGAGCTGTTTTTT
NA	NA	TRBV19	TRBJ2-2	CASRPDSGTGELFF	TGTGCCAGTCGCCCGGACAGTGGCACCGGGGAGCTGTTTTTT
NA	TRBD1	TRBV11-2	TRBJ1-2	CASSSRDRGYTF	TGTGCCAGCAGCTCCCGGGACAGGGGATACACCTTC
NA	NA	TRBV6-5	TRBJ1-2	CASSYSEGYGYTF	TGTGCCAGCAGTTACTCGGAGGGTTACGGCTACACCTTC
NA	TRBD2	TRBV2	TRBJ2-7	CASIRGLAGEHYEQYF	TGTGCCAGCATCAGGGGACTAGCGGGAGAACACTACGAGCAGTACTTC
few	NA	TRBV27	TRBJ2-1	CASSLHNNEQFF	TGTGCCAGCAGTTTACATAACAATGAGCAGTTCTTC
NA	TRBD2	TRBV5-1	TRBJ2-1	CASSLGREGSHNEQFF	TGCGCCAGCAGCTTGGGGCGGGAGGGGTCCCACAATGAGCAGTTCTTC
NA	NA	TRBV5-4	TRBJ1-1	CASSFSQAEAFF	TGTGCCAGCAGCTTTTCGCAGGCTGAAGCTTTCTTT
NA	NA	TRBV5-4	TRBJ1-2	CASSPPGRTDYGYTF	TGTGCCAGCAGCCCCCCGGGACGGACGGACTATGGCTACACCTTC
NA	TRBD2	TRBV9	TRBJ2-7	CASSQGLAGTYEQYF	TGTGCCAGCAGCCAAGGGCTAGCGGGCACCTACGAGCAGTACTTC
NA	NA	TRBV6-5	TRBJ2-2	CASSPRSGNTGELFF	TGTGCCAGCAGTCCCAGGTCAGGGAACACCGGGGAGCTGTTTTTT